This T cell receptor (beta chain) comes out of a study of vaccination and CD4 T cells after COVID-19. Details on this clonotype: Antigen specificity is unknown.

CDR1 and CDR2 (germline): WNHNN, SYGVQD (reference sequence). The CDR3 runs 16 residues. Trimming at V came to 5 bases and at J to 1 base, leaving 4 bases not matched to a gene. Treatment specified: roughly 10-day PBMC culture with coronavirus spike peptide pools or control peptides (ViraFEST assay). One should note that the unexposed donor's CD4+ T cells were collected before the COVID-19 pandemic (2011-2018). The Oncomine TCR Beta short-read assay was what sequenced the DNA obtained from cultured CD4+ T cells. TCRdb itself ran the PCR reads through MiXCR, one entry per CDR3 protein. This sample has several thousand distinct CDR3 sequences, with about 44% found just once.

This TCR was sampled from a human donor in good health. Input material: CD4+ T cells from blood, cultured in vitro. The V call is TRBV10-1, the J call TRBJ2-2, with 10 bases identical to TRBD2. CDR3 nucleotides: TGCGCCAGCAGTTACACTAGCGGGATGAACACCGGGGAGCTGTTTTTT. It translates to CASSYTSGMNTGELFF.